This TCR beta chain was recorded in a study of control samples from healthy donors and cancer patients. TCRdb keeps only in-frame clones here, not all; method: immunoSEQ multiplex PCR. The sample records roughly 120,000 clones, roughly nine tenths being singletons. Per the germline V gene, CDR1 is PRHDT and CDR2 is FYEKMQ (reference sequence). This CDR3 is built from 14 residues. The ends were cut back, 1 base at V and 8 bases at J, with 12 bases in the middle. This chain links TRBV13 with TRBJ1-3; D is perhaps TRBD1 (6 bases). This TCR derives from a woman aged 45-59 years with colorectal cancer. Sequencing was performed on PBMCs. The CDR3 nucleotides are TGTGCCAGCAGCTTAGACCAGGGGCTCGACACCATATATTTT. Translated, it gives CASSLDQGLDTIYF.